The 23 T cell receptor beta chains in this list originate from one sample, sequenced in a study of circulating and synovial CD4+ cells in juvenile arthritis. This table comes from immunoSEQ multiplex PCR, and its TCRdb copy is limited to in-frame clones, with some not included. The repertoire consists of around 13,000 clones, with over 70% occurring once and the leading ten covering approximately 3.6%. Sequenced input: CD4+ T cells from synovial fluid. All receptors derive from a human patient with juvenile idiopathic arthritis. Some clones in this sample may be carry-over from other donors' samples.

The chain has TRBV18 and TRBJ2-1; the D is unclear. Germline-derived CDR1 and CDR2 are KGHSH and LQKENI. The ends were cut back, 3 bases at V and 0 bases at J, with 12 bases in the middle. The CDR3 totals 16 residues. CDR3 loop: CASSPEPRSSYNEQFF. The CDR3, as DNA: TGTGCCAGCTCACCCGAGCCACGGAGCTCCTACAATGAGCAGTTCTTC.

The CDR3 bases are TGTGCCAGTAGTAGGCGGGGGGATACAGATACGCAGTATTTT. The encoded protein is CASSRRGDTDTQYF. The chain combines TRBV19 with TRBJ2-3; 8 bases map to TRBD2. CDR3 length: 14 residues. V was clipped by 4 bases and J by 3 bases; unmatched bases: 3. Germline V gene lookup returns CDR1 LNHDA and CDR2 SQIVND (reference sequence).

The chain couples TRBV5-6 to TRBJ2-2, with D possibly being TRBD1 (6 bases). There are 16 residues in the CDR3. V lost 3 bases, J lost 6 bases, and 18 bases lay in between. Germline-derived CDR1 and CDR2 are SGHDT and YYEEEE. CDR3 residues: CASSWGQGRRAGELFF. CDR3 bases: TGTGCCAGCAGCTGGGGGCAGGGTAGGCGCGCCGGGGAGCTGTTTTTT.

The table lists this clone with a count of one. V usage is TRBV19 and J usage is TRBJ2-5; 11 positions agree with TRBD2. Trimming removed 6 bases from V and 2 bases from J; junction bases left unmatched: 5. The CDR3 sequence is 15 residues long. Germline CDR1 and CDR2: LNHDA and SQIVND (reference sequence). In DNA form, the CDR3 reads TGTGCCAGTAGGGGGGCTAGCGGGGGGCAAGAGACCCAGTACTTC. Translated: CASRGASGGQETQYF.

The V gene is TRBV5-6, the J gene TRBJ2-4; 7 bases are a match to TRBD1. From germline, CDR1 is SGHDT and CDR2 YYEEEE. The CDR3 has 14 amino acids. V dropped 4 bases and J dropped 6; count of bases not matched to a gene: 7. The CDR3 DNA is TGTGCCAGCAGCGTATTGGGACAGCTAAACATTCAGTACTTC. It is translated as CASSVLGQLNIQYF.

The J gene is TRBJ2-2, the V gene TRBV6-1, with TRBD2 as a possible D gene (6 bases). CDR3 length: 13 amino acids. V was clipped by 6 bases and J by 4 bases, with 9 bases between them. In germline, CDR1 is MNHNS, CDR2 SASEGT. CDR3 sequence (DNA): TGTGCCAGCAGCGGGAGTATCACCGGGGAGCTGTTTTTT. The encoded protein is CASSGSITGELFF.

The chain has TRBV30 and TRBJ1-2; D is possibly TRBD1 (6 bases). V lost 1 base, J lost 4 bases, and 16 bases lay in between. The CDR3 runs to 15 residues. In germline, CDR1 is GTSNPN, CDR2 SVGIG (reference sequence). CDR3 sequence reads: CAWSAKLGAGYGYTF. The CDR3 DNA is TGTGCCTGGAGTGCAAAGCTGGGGGCGGGCTATGGCTACACCTTC.

This clone was seen just once. This chain uses TRBV19 with TRBJ1-1; no firm D call. The CDR3 runs 13 residues. The germline CDR1 and CDR2 sequences are LNHDA and SQIVND (reference sequence). V lost 3 bases to trimming and J lost 7 bases, with 12 bases between them. The CDR3 protein is CASSISGFGEAFF. CDR3 nucleotide sequence: TGTGCCAGTAGTATCAGCGGGTTTGGTGAAGCTTTCTTT.

The chain carries TRBV7-9 and TRBJ2-5; maybe TRBD1 (6 bases). Trimming removed 0 bases at V and 3 bases at J, with 11 bases between. Germline V CDR1 and CDR2: SEHNR, FQNEAQ (reference sequence). The CDR3 spans 15 residues. The CDR3 DNA is TGTGCCAGCAGCTTAGCGCCGGGACACAAAGAGACCCAGTACTTC. Amino acid sequence: CASSLAPGHKETQYF.

This chain joins TRBV7-6 and TRBJ1-1; 8 nucleotides agree with TRBD1. The germline gives CDR1 SGHVS, CDR2 FNYEAQ. The CDR3 totals 14 residues. Losses at the gene ends were 6 bases for V and 3 bases for J; bases not matched to a gene: 6. The DNA for the CDR3 is TGTGCCAGCAGTTCGGACAGGGCCCACACTGAAGCTTTCTTT. Translation: CASSSDRAHTEAFF.

The V call is TRBV5-4, the J call TRBJ2-2, with a tentative D call TRBD1 (6 bases). The V end lost 4 bases, the J end lost 5 bases, and 18 bases lay between the germline ends. Germline V lookup: CDR1 SGHNT, CDR2 YYREEE (reference sequence). This CDR3 has 16 residues. CDR3 nucleotides: TGTGCCAGCAGCCCCGCCGGGGACATTCTAACCGGGGAGCTGTTTTTT. Its protein is CASSPAGDILTGELFF. The full variable domain, completed using reference TRBV5-4 and TRBJ2-2, is ETGVTQSPTHLIKTRGQQVTLRCSSQSGHNTVSWYQQALGQGPQFIFQYYREEENGRGNFPPRFSGLQFPNYSSELNVNALELDDSALYLCASSPAGDILTGELFFGEGSRLTVL.

This sequence joins TRBV7-9 and TRBJ1-1; maybe TRBD1 (5 bases). V dropped 6 bases and J dropped 3 bases, with 14 bases sitting between them. CDR1 is SEHNR, CDR2 FQNEAQ, per germline (reference sequence). This CDR3 spans 14 amino acids. The CDR3 nucleotides read TGTGCCAGCAGATCAGGGTGGCAGGACACTGAAGCTTTCTTT. Its protein product is CASRSGWQDTEAFF.

The chain carries TRBV27 and TRBJ1-2; 7 bases fit TRBD1. In germline, CDR1 is MNHEY, CDR2 SMNVEV (reference sequence). This CDR3 comprises 15 residues. J lost 7 bases, V lost 7 bases, and 15 bases had no gene match. The CDR3 loop is CASKSLLGGTFGYTF. The CDR3 DNA sequence: TGTGCCAGCAAGTCCCTACTAGGGGGCACTTTTGGCTACACCTTC.

The chain employs TRBV4-2 and TRBJ2-5; TRBD2 matches at 8 bases. After removal of 2 bases from V and 6 bases from J, the junction contained 14 bases not matched to a gene. Germline CDR1 LGHNA, CDR2 YNFKEQ. The CDR3 runs 17 residues. CDR3 DNA: TGTGCCAGCAGCCAAACAACGGGAGGGGGGGCCCGGAAGACCCAGTACTTC. Translation gives CASSQTTGGGARKTQYF.

This clone has just a few counts. The chain employs TRBV27 and TRBJ2-3; 12 bases agree with TRBD2. CDR1 is MNHEY and CDR2 is SMNVEV in the germline V gene (reference sequence). J gave up 0 bases and V 7 bases, and 11 bases lay outside the gene matches. CDR3 size: 18 residues. CDR3 DNA: TGTGCCAGCACCCTACTAGCGGGGGGACCTCCTAGCACAGATACGCAGTATTTT. Amino acid sequence: CASTLLAGGPPSTDTQYF.

CDR3: CASNRGQGQGPLHF. The CDR3 coding sequence is TGTGCCAGCAATAGGGGGCAGGGACAAGGACCCCTCCACTTT. The chain couples TRBV9 to TRBJ1-6; 7 bases map to TRBD1. Germline V gene data show CDR1 as SGDLS and CDR2 as YYNGEE. J was trimmed by 12 bases and V by 6 bases; bases with no gene match: 12. This CDR3 comprises 14 residues.

A single count supports this clone. This sequence joins TRBV27 and TRBJ2-5; 11 bases line up with TRBD2. The germline V gene has CDR1 MNHEY and CDR2 SMNVEV (reference sequence). Unmatched junction bases numbered 8, after V lost 5 bases and J lost 0 bases. CDR3 length: 17 residues. The CDR3 DNA follows: TGTGCCAGCAGTCCCCGGGCTAGCGGGGGGTACCAAGAGACCCAGTACTTC. Translation: CASSPRASGGYQETQYF.

This chain connects TRBV7-3 to TRBJ2-3; 12 nucleotides align to TRBD2. From germline, CDR1 is SGHTA and CDR2 FQGTGA. The V and J ends lost 1 base and 3 bases, in that order; junction bases with no gene match: 2. The CDR3 consists of 16 residues. Here the CDR3 reads CASSLSLAGGTDTQYF. Here the CDR3 DNA reads TGTGCCAGCAGCTTAAGTCTAGCGGGGGGGACAGATACGCAGTATTTT.

The rearrangement joins TRBV30 to TRBJ1-1, with TRBD1 as a possible D gene (5 bases). V was clipped by 0 bases and J by 1 base, with 9 bases between them. The CDR3 is 14 amino acids. Germline lookup yields CDR1 GTSNPN and CDR2 SVGIG (reference sequence). In DNA form, the CDR3 reads TGTGCCTGGAGTGTACTCCAGGGGAACACTGAAGCTTTCTTT. It translates to CAWSVLQGNTEAFF.

CDR3 sequence (DNA): TGTGCCAGCAGCTTACGGCCGGAGAATCAGCCCCAGCATTTT. Protein: CASSLRPENQPQHF. The V call is TRBV7-2, the J call TRBJ1-5, with unresolved D. The V end was cut by 2 bases, the J end by 4 bases, with 9 bases between. This CDR3 contains 14 residues. Looked up from germline, CDR1 is SGHTA and CDR2 is FQGNSA.

V and J are TRBV5-1 and TRBJ2-1; D unresolved. This CDR3 has 13 amino acids. V was pared by 1 base and J by 12 bases, with 14 bases between. Germline assignment: CDR1 SGHRS and CDR2 YFSETQ. CDR3 amino acids: CASSLKELTGQFF. As DNA, the CDR3 is TGCGCCAGCAGCTTGAAGGAGCTAACGGGGCAGTTCTTC.

V usage is TRBV29-1 and J usage is TRBJ1-1; D ambiguous. V lost 2 bases, J lost 0 bases, and 10 bases lay in between. Germline CDR1 is SQVTM and CDR2 is ANQGSEA. The CDR3 has 14 amino acids. For the CDR3, the DNA is TGCAGCGTTGAATTCGGACTCGTGAACACTGAAGCTTTCTTT. It specifies CSVEFGLVNTEAFF.

The count of this clone is one. The V and J genes are TRBV6-1 and TRBJ2-1; D possibly corresponds to TRBD1 (5 bases). Germline CDR1 reads MNHNS; CDR2 reads SASEGT. Trimming took off 6 bases at V and 4 bases at J, with 13 bases between the two ends. The CDR3 contains 14 residues. For the CDR3, the DNA is TGTGCCAGCAGGGAGACAGAAAGTTACAATGAGCAGTTCTTC. This sequence encodes CASRETESYNEQFF.